The sequence of this T cell receptor beta chain was determined in a study of blood T cell repertoires in COVID-19. The germline V gene encodes CDR1 LNHDA and CDR2 SQIVND (reference sequence). The CDR3 is made up of 12 amino acids. V was trimmed by 7 bases and J by 6 bases, leaving 12 bases between them. Using immunoSEQ multiplex PCR, the repertoire was profiled, and TCRdb retains in-frame clones only, with some absent. The data contain fewer than 150,000 clones, approximately 84% of them singletons. J is TRBJ1-2 and V is TRBV19; a weak D match, TRBD1 (5 bases). The sequence was obtained from a human donor in a cohort sampled during active COVID-19. The specimen was peripheral blood. CDR3 DNA: TGTGCCAGTAAGGGGCCTCTCGATGGCTACACCTTC. It specifies CASKGPLDGYTF.